The 32 T cell receptor beta chains presented below share a single source sample, sequenced in a study of blood T cells in healthy people across ages. A sample-barcoded 5' primer and a J-beta primer mix were used in a second PCR of roughly 6 to 12 cycles. From the 5' RACE reads, TCRdb called clonotypes with MiXCR, one entry per CDR3 protein. The data show about 780,000 distinct CDR3 sequences, about 26% seen once. The data were also submitted as part of a second study, on T cells of mothers and their children.

Source material: blood. The receptor set was obtained from a boy younger than 18 in good health.

This clonotype was counted only a few times. This chain links TRBV29-1 with TRBJ1-1; D is unresolved. V lost 1 base, J lost 11 bases, and 14 bases lay in between. Germline V gene sequence: CDR1 SQVTM, CDR2 ANQGSEA. The CDR3 runs to 12 residues. The CDR3 DNA reads TGCAGCGTTGAAGGCCCGCGAACGATTGCTTTCTTT. It specifies CSVEGPRTIAFF.

This clonotype was observed a handful of times. This rearrangement joins TRBV6-1 to TRBJ1-2, with D hard to call. Trimming cost V 7 bases and J 1 base, with 10 bases left between them. Germline V CDR1 and CDR2: MNHNS, SASEGT. The CDR3 length is 13 residues. CDR3 sequence (DNA): TGTGCCAGCAACGGAGGGAATAACTATGGCTACACCTTC. Translated: CASNGGNNYGYTF.

The chain employs TRBV6-5 and TRBJ1-2; the D gene is possibly TRBD1 (5 bases). The germline V gene has CDR1 MNHEY and CDR2 SVGAGI. Trimming shortened V by 6 bases and J by 7 bases, and 21 bases separated the two germline ends. The CDR3 covers 15 residues. CDR3 DNA: TGTGCCAGCAGGTCCGGGGCCGAACCCCGGGGTGGCTACACCTTC. Its translation: CASRSGAEPRGGYTF.

This clonotype has more than one count but fewer than ten. The CDR3 sequence: CASSPRPPVGEKLFF. The CDR3, as DNA: TGCGCCAGCAGCCCAAGACCGCCGGTTGGTGAAAAACTGTTTTTT. The gene calls are TRBV5-1 and TRBJ1-4; D ambiguous. The CDR3 length is 15 residues. V lost 4 bases, J lost 7 bases, and 17 bases lay in between. Germline lookup yields CDR1 SGHRS and CDR2 YFSETQ.

V usage is TRBV4-1 and J usage is TRBJ1-1; D gene ambiguous. This CDR3 contains 14 residues. The V end was cut by 0 bases, the J end by 1 base, with 6 bases between. Germline V gene sequence: CDR1 MGHRA, CDR2 YSYEKL. CDR3 DNA sequence: TGCGCCAGCAGCCAAGACAGCGGGAACACTGAAGCTTTCTTT. Its protein is CASSQDSGNTEAFF.

In this sample, this clonotype turned up a few times. The chain recombines TRBV11-2 with TRBJ1-3; 8 nucleotides align to TRBD1. This CDR3 contains 16 residues. J gave up 2 bases and V 2 bases, and 5 bases lay outside the gene matches. Germline V gene data show CDR1 as SGHAT and CDR2 as FQNNGV. DNA of the CDR3: TGTGCCAGCAGCTTAAGGACAGGGAGCCCTGGAAACACCATATATTTT. The encoded protein is CASSLRTGSPGNTIYF.

The chain links TRBV7-8 to TRBJ2-7; maybe TRBD1 (6 bases). The CDR3 spans 15 residues. CDR1 and CDR2 (germline): SGHVS, FQNEAQ. V was clipped by 3 bases and J by 2 bases, with 14 bases between them. CDR3 in DNA: TGTGCCAGCAGCTTCCCCCGACAGGAGACCTACGAGCAGTACTTC. Protein product: CASSFPRQETYEQYF. The full variable domain, its missing parts supplied by reference TRBV7-8 and TRBJ2-7, is GAGVSQSPRYKVAKRGQDVALRCDPISGHVSLFWYQQALGQGPEFLTYFQNEAQLDKSGLPSDRFFAERPEGSVSTLKIQRTQQEDSAVYLCASSFPRQETYEQYFGPGTRLTVT.

This clonotype was seen a handful of times. The chain has TRBV2 and TRBJ2-5; D is perhaps TRBD2 (5 bases). This CDR3 has 13 amino acids. Germline assignment: CDR1 SNHLY and CDR2 FYNNEI. V was clipped by 7 bases and J by 3 bases, with 12 bases between them. Here the CDR3 reads CASNSMGEETQYF. In DNA, the CDR3 is TGTGCCAGCAACAGTATGGGAGAAGAGACCCAGTACTTC.

The V call is TRBV20-1, the J call TRBJ2-2; TRBD2 aligns across 12 bases. V lost 5 bases to trimming and J lost 5 bases; unmatched junction nucleotides: 9. Germline lookup yields CDR1 DFQATT and CDR2 SNEGSKA (reference sequence). This CDR3 comprises 16 residues. DNA of the CDR3: TGCAGTGCTCAACCTAGCGGGGGGGAGGAAACCGGGGAGCTGTTTTTT. This codes for CSAQPSGGEETGELFF.

This clonotype was seen ten or more times. V usage is TRBV5-1 and J usage is TRBJ2-2; 8 positions agree with TRBD2. With 1 base clipped from V and 6 bases from J, the junction kept 11 bases outside the gene matches. This CDR3 comprises 17 residues. In germline, CDR1 is SGHRS, CDR2 YFSETQ. The CDR3 region is CASSLSPAGGVSGELFF. The DNA of the CDR3 is TGCGCCAGCAGCTTGAGCCCGGCGGGAGGTGTATCCGGGGAGCTGTTTTTT.

This clonotype appeared a few times. The chain combines TRBV6-5 with TRBJ2-7; D possibly corresponds to TRBD2 (5 bases). Germline V lookup: CDR1 MNHEY, CDR2 SVGAGI. CDR3 length: 14 amino acids. V lost 8 bases, J lost 5 bases, and 19 bases lay in between. CDR3 bases: TGTGCCAGCTCGCTAGCCCTGGGCCTCGACGAGCAGTACTTC. This translates into CASSLALGLDEQYF.

This clonotype was observed a few times. The CDR3 loop reads CASSLGADSYEQYF. The CDR3 DNA sequence: TGCGCCAGCAGCTTGGGGGCTGATTCCTACGAGCAGTACTTC. This sequence joins TRBV5-1 and TRBJ2-7; no clear D. The CDR3 is made up of 14 amino acids. The germline CDR1 and CDR2 sequences are SGHRS and YFSETQ. The V end lost 0 bases, the J end lost 1 base, and 8 bases lay between the germline ends.

The DNA for the CDR3 is TGTGCCAGCAGTGCGCTGAAGCGGGGGGGCCAAGAGACCCAGTACTTC. Protein: CASSALKRGGQETQYF. The chain joins TRBV28 to TRBJ2-5; 10 bases align to TRBD2. The junction had 7 bases not matched to a gene; V was cut back by 5 bases and J by 1 base. Germline assignment: CDR1 MDHEN and CDR2 SYDVKM. The CDR3 has 16 residues. The full variable domain, in which reference TRBV28 and TRBJ2-5 provide the parts outside the CDR3, is DVKVTQSSRYLVKRTGEKVFLECVQDMDHENMFWYRQDPGLGLRLIYFSYDVKMKEKGDIPEGYSVSREKKERFSLILESASTNQTSMYLCASSALKRGGQETQYFGPGTRLLVL.

The rearrangement links TRBV6-5 to TRBJ1-2, with TRBD1 matching over 9 bases. The CDR3 totals 15 residues. Germline-derived CDR1 and CDR2 are MNHEY and SVGAGI. The junction had 7 bases not matched to a gene; V was cut back by 0 bases and J by 8 bases. The DNA for the CDR3 is TGTGCCAGCAGTTACTCGCCGGGACAGGGAGTCGGCTACACCTTC. It yields the protein CASSYSPGQGVGYTF.

The genes are TRBV24-1 and TRBJ2-1; TRBD2 matches at 9 bases. The CDR3 runs to 16 residues. Trimming removed 6 bases from V and 8 bases from J; junction bases left unmatched: 13. Germline CDR1 is KGHDR and CDR2 is SFDVKD. The CDR3 loop reads CATSPSLAGREDEQFF. CDR3 DNA: TGTGCCACCAGTCCTTCCCTAGCGGGGAGAGAGGATGAGCAGTTCTTC.

The CDR3 is CASSQVLNPYEQYF. CDR3 coding DNA: TGTGCCAGCAGCCAAGTTTTGAACCCCTACGAGCAGTACTTC. The chain joins TRBV14 to TRBJ2-7; D remains ambiguous. The CDR3 totals 14 residues. CDR1 SGHDN and CDR2 FVKESK come from the germline V gene. V lost 1 base, J lost 2 bases, and 9 bases lay in between.

A few counts support this clonotype. The chain couples TRBV7-9 to TRBJ2-5, with 8 nucleotides matching TRBD2. The CDR3 runs 14 residues. The V and J ends lost 9 bases and 1 base, in that order; junction bases with no gene match: 7. CDR1 SEHNR and CDR2 FQNEAQ come from the germline V gene (reference sequence). CDR3 protein: CARERGKTQETQYF. The CDR3 DNA reads TGTGCCAGGGAGCGGGGGAAGACCCAAGAGACCCAGTACTTC.

The V gene is TRBV14, the J gene TRBJ2-3; D may be TRBD1 (5 bases). Germline V CDR1 and CDR2: SGHDN, FVKESK. Trimming removed 1 base from V and 4 bases from J, with 15 bases in between. This CDR3 comprises 16 residues. The CDR3 DNA reads as TGTGCCAGCAGCCAAGGAAGATACTTAGGGGCAGATACGCAGTATTTT. It is translated as CASSQGRYLGADTQYF.

This chain joins TRBV7-2 and TRBJ1-2; D is unclear. Trimming took off 11 bases at V and 3 bases at J, with 13 bases between the two ends. This CDR3 contains 12 residues. Germline lookup yields CDR1 SGHTA and CDR2 FQGNSA. The CDR3 protein is CAAGSRDYGYTF. As DNA, the CDR3 is TGTGCCGCCGGGTCTCGGGACTATGGCTACACCTTC.

The genes are TRBV7-3 and TRBJ2-5, with D perhaps matching TRBD2 (6 bases). This CDR3 has 15 amino acids. Deletions cut 3 bases from V and 4 bases from J, with 15 bases between. CDR1 is SGHTA and CDR2 is FQGTGA in the germline V gene. CDR3 protein: CASSFGGAGRETQYF. Written as DNA, the CDR3 is TGTGCCAGCAGCTTCGGTGGGGCGGGACGAGAGACCCAGTACTTC.

Points on this clonotype: This is likely a read error, given that the CDR3 carries no conserved phenylalanine or tryptophan at its end. The DNA is omitted, as the CDR3 cannot be located on it reliably, and the CDR3 follows TCRdb's listing. The gene calls are TRBV7-9 and TRBJ1-2. Germline loops: CDR1 SEHNR, CDR2 FQNEAQ (reference sequence). The CDR3 length is 12 residues, termini included. CDR3 in amino acids: CASSLPAGTLAL.

The V and J genes are TRBV14 and TRBJ1-2; no clear D gene. The CDR3 extends over 14 amino acids. CDR1 is SGHDN, CDR2 FVKESK, per germline. Trimming cost V 4 bases and J 4 bases, with 13 bases left between them. As DNA, the CDR3 is TGTGCCAGCAGCCCGATTCCGTCTATCTATGGCTACACCTTC. This sequence encodes CASSPIPSIYGYTF.

This clonotype turned up a few times. This chain connects TRBV4-1 to TRBJ2-5; weak D call: TRBD1 (6 bases). The end of the DNA aligns better with TRBJ2-7, so the J call may be wrong. Germline assignment: CDR1 MGHRA and CDR2 YSYEKL. The CDR3 runs to 14 residues. The CDR3 DNA reads TGCGCCAGCAGCCCCATGAGGGGGTCCTACGAGCAGTACTTC. Protein product: CASSPMRGSYEQYF.

This clonotype appeared a few times. V and J are TRBV29-1 and TRBJ2-5; 9 positions agree with TRBD2. The CDR3 has 13 amino acids. With V trimmed by 1 base and J by 4 bases, 1 base remained unmatched. Per the germline V gene, CDR1 is SQVTM and CDR2 is ANQGSEA. DNA for the CDR3: TGCAGCGTTGAAGGCGGGAGGGGAGAGACCCAGTACTTC. It translates to CSVEGGRGETQYF. The full variable domain, completed using reference TRBV29-1 and TRBJ2-5, is SAVISQKPSRDICQRGTSLTIQCQVDSQVTMMFWYRQQPGQSLTLIATANQGSEATYESGFVIDKFPISRPNLTFSTLTVSNMSPEDSSIYLCSVEGGRGETQYFGPGTRLLVL.

The chain uses TRBV20-1 and TRBJ1-4; unclear D gene. Trimming removed 5 bases at V and 3 bases at J, with 13 bases between. The CDR3 covers 14 residues. Germline CDR1 and CDR2: DFQATT and SNEGSKA (reference sequence). Here the CDR3 reads CSAAPGRANEKLFF. Here the CDR3 DNA reads TGCAGTGCTGCCCCGGGGAGGGCTAATGAAAAACTGTTTTTT.

This clonotype was recorded a few times. The chain carries TRBV19 and TRBJ2-7; D call uncertain. The CDR3 runs 14 residues. Trimming removed 5 bases from V and 6 bases from J, with 17 bases in between. Germline V gene lookup returns CDR1 LNHDA and CDR2 SQIVND (reference sequence). Here the CDR3 reads CASSPAKVFGEQYF. The CDR3 coding sequence is TGTGCCAGTAGTCCGGCTAAAGTGTTCGGCGAGCAGTACTTC.

This clonotype has only a few counts. The J gene is TRBJ1-6, the V gene TRBV7-6, with TRBD1 as a possible D gene (5 bases). The CDR3 is made up of 15 amino acids. The V gene's germline CDR1 is SGHVS and CDR2 FNYEAQ. Trimming removed 5 bases from V and 2 bases from J, with 10 bases in between. The CDR3 region is CASSHRQTYNSPLHF. The CDR3 DNA is TGTGCCAGCAGCCATCGACAGACCTATAATTCACCCCTCCACTTT. The variable domain in full, completed from reference TRBV7-6 and TRBJ1-6, reads GAGVSQSPRYKVTKRGQDVALRCDPISGHVSLYWYRQALGQGPEFLTYFNYEAQQDKSGLPNDRFSAERPEGSISTLTIQRTEQRDSAMYRCASSHRQTYNSPLHFGNGTRLTVT.

The J gene is TRBJ2-3, the V gene TRBV12-3 or TRBV12-4; TRBD2 matches at 7 bases. Trimming took 3 bases from V and 2 from J; bases not matched to a gene: 8. The CDR3 is made up of 16 amino acids. The CDR3 protein is CASSFPPSGITDTQYF. CDR3 sequence (DNA): TGTGCCAGCAGTTTCCCCCCAAGCGGGATCACAGATACGCAGTATTTT.

This clonotype was observed a few times. The chain combines TRBV7-2 with TRBJ1-4; the D is unclear. V lost 5 bases to trimming and J lost 0 bases, with 10 bases between them. Looked up from germline, CDR1 is SGHTA and CDR2 is FQGNSA. The CDR3 is made up of 15 amino acids. CDR3 nucleotide sequence: TGTGCCAGCAGCCCCGGGCCTGCAACTAATGAAAAACTGTTTTTT. Translated, it gives CASSPGPATNEKLFF.

This clonotype was seen a handful of times. This rearrangement joins TRBV10-3 to TRBJ1-1, with 9 positions matching TRBD1. The length of the CDR3 is 17 residues. V lost 5 bases to trimming and J lost 0 bases; unmatched junction nucleotides: 10. Germline lookup yields CDR1 ENHRY and CDR2 SYGVKD. The CDR3 region is CAISPGQGTSMNTEAFF. The DNA of the CDR3 is TGTGCCATCAGTCCGGGACAGGGCACGTCAATGAACACTGAAGCTTTCTTT.

This clonotype turned up a few times. V and J are TRBV19 and TRBJ2-3; D is uncertain. Trimming shortened V by 5 bases and J by 0 bases, and 6 bases separated the two germline ends. This CDR3 is built from 13 residues. In germline, CDR1 is LNHDA, CDR2 SQIVND (reference sequence). The CDR3 DNA reads as TGTGCCAGTAGTGCTTCTAGCACAGATACGCAGTATTTT. Its translation: CASSASSTDTQYF.

As for this clonotype: Germline is not matched at one junction end, which may reflect a read error. V is TRBV7-6 and J is TRBJ1-6, with D tentatively TRBD1 (5 bases). Germline-derived CDR1 and CDR2 are SGHVS and FNYEAQ. The CDR3 spans 17 residues. The CDR3 nucleotides read TGTGCCAGCAGCTCCGACAGAACTAGCTCCTATAATTCACCCCTCCGCTTT. Protein sequence: CASSSDRTSSYNSPLRF.